Listed below are T cell receptor beta chains from one sample, sequenced in a study of beta chain features in type 1 diabetes. This table comes from immunoSEQ multiplex PCR, and its TCRdb copy is limited to in-frame clones, with some not included. The sample contains roughly 330,000 clones, roughly 9.6% of which appear only once. The sequenced sample was naive CD4+ T cells from blood. These receptors were obtained from a woman aged 30 to 39 in good health. The CDR3 runs from the conserved cysteine through the conserved F or W. The order of the fields is CDR3 protein, CDR3 DNA, clone size, D gene, V gene, J gene. D genes are given only for firm matches. Size is stated for part of the rows, as once, few or many counts, or as a class when the clone is expanded.

CDR3aa: CATSRDLGVAGGVVQETQYF
CDR3nt: TGTGCCACCAGCAGAGATCTCGGAGTAGCGGGAGGGGTGGTCCAAGAGACCCAGTACTTC
abundance: few
d_gene: TRBD2
v_gene: TRBV15
j_gene: TRBJ2-5

CDR3aa: CASSLLQETQYF
CDR3nt: TGTGCCAGCAGTTTACTCCAAGAGACCCAGTACTTC
abundance: few
d_gene: .
v_gene: TRBV28
j_gene: TRBJ2-5

CDR3aa: CASSLVAESYEQYF
CDR3nt: TGTGCCAGCAGTTTAGTGGCGGAATCCTACGAGCAGTACTTC
abundance: .
d_gene: .
v_gene: TRBV28
j_gene: TRBJ2-7

CDR3aa: CASSFDPPGTEAFF
CDR3nt: TGTGCCAGCAGCTTTGATCCACCGGGCACTGAAGCTTTCTTT
abundance: .
d_gene: .
v_gene: TRBV7-9
j_gene: TRBJ1-1

CDR3aa: CASSPPSQQETQYF
CDR3nt: TGTGCCAGCTCACCACCCAGTCAGCAAGAGACCCAGTACTTC
abundance: .
d_gene: .
v_gene: TRBV18
j_gene: TRBJ2-5

CDR3aa: CASSATSRGGYEQYF
CDR3nt: TGTGCCAGCAGCGCGACCTCCAGGGGTGGGTACGAGCAGTACTTC
abundance: .
d_gene: .
v_gene: TRBV9
j_gene: TRBJ2-7

CDR3aa: CASSPFETGATGELFF
CDR3nt: TGTGCCAGCTCTCCATTCGAGACCGGAGCCACCGGGGAGCTGTTTTTT
abundance: .
d_gene: .
v_gene: TRBV18
j_gene: TRBJ2-2

CDR3aa: CASSADRTNTEAFF
CDR3nt: TGCGCCAGCTCTGCCGACAGGACGAACACTGAAGCTTTCTTT
abundance: few
d_gene: .
v_gene: TRBV4-1
j_gene: TRBJ1-1

CDR3aa: CASSLGREAFF
CDR3nt: TGTGCCAGCAGCCTGGGGCGGGAGGCTTTCTTT
abundance: .
d_gene: .
v_gene: TRBV28
j_gene: TRBJ1-1

CDR3aa: CASSLASIYGYTF
CDR3nt: TGTGCCAGCAGCTTAGCTTCTATCTATGGCTACACCTTC
abundance: .
d_gene: .
v_gene: TRBV7-8
j_gene: TRBJ1-2

CDR3aa: CASSYRPPAGRIGSDEQYF
CDR3nt: TGTGCCAGCAGCTACAGGCCCCCGGCGGGGAGGATCGGTAGCGACGAGCAGTACTTC
abundance: .
d_gene: .
v_gene: TRBV7-6
j_gene: TRBJ2-7

CDR3aa: CASRERSGELFF
CDR3nt: TGTGCCAGCAGAGAACGGAGCGGGGAGCTGTTTTTT
abundance: few
d_gene: .
v_gene: TRBV6-6
j_gene: TRBJ2-2

CDR3aa: CASSLGRENEQFF
CDR3nt: TGTGCCAGCAGTTTAGGCAGGGAAAATGAGCAGTTCTTC
abundance: few
d_gene: .
v_gene: TRBV28
j_gene: TRBJ2-1

CDR3aa: CSARTSGKGETQYF
CDR3nt: TGCAGCGCCAGGACTAGCGGGAAAGGAGAGACCCAGTACTTC
abundance: .
d_gene: TRBD2
v_gene: TRBV29-1
j_gene: TRBJ2-5

CDR3aa: CASSQQGSTDTQYF
CDR3nt: TGTGCCAGCAGTCAGCAGGGGAGCACAGATACGCAGTATTTT
abundance: .
d_gene: .
v_gene: TRBV5-4
j_gene: TRBJ2-3

CDR3aa: CASSLDRGGELFF
CDR3nt: TGTGCCAGCAGCCTAGACAGGGGTGGGGAGCTGTTTTTT
abundance: .
d_gene: TRBD1
v_gene: TRBV11-1
j_gene: TRBJ2-2

CDR3aa: CASSPTATSTDTQYF
CDR3nt: TGTGCCAGCTCACCAACAGCTACGAGCACAGATACGCAGTATTTT
abundance: .
d_gene: .
v_gene: TRBV18
j_gene: TRBJ2-3

CDR3aa: CASSFWRSTSGNTIYF
CDR3nt: TGTGCCAGCAGCTTCTGGAGGTCCACCTCTGGAAACACCATATATTTT
abundance: few
d_gene: .
v_gene: TRBV5-8
j_gene: TRBJ1-3

CDR3aa: CASSPPGLAGVKTDTQYF
CDR3nt: TGTGCCAGCTCACCTCCGGGACTAGCGGGAGTGAAGACAGATACGCAGTATTTT
abundance: .
d_gene: TRBD2
v_gene: TRBV18
j_gene: TRBJ2-3

CDR3aa: CASSLAASGGPQNIQYF
CDR3nt: TGTGCCAGCAGCTTGGCTGCTAGCGGGGGGCCCCAAAACATTCAGTACTTC
abundance: .
d_gene: TRBD2
v_gene: TRBV5-6
j_gene: TRBJ2-4

CDR3aa: CASSVEDPGVGGYTF
CDR3nt: TGTGCCAGCAGCGTAGAGGATCCGGGGGTGGGCGGCTACACCTTC
abundance: .
d_gene: .
v_gene: TRBV9
j_gene: TRBJ1-2

CDR3aa: CASREGGAGYTQYF
CDR3nt: TGTGCCAGCAGGGAAGGAGGGGCGGGGTATACGCAGTATTTT
abundance: few
d_gene: .
v_gene: TRBV25-1
j_gene: TRBJ2-3

CDR3aa: CASSPGTAKSYEQYF
CDR3nt: TGTGCCAGCTCACCCGGGACAGCAAAGTCCTACGAGCAGTACTTC
abundance: .
d_gene: TRBD1
v_gene: TRBV18
j_gene: TRBJ2-7

CDR3aa: CASSLPSGRAGEQFF
CDR3nt: TGCGCCAGCAGCTTGCCTAGCGGGAGGGCCGGTGAGCAGTTCTTC
abundance: few
d_gene: TRBD2
v_gene: TRBV5-1
j_gene: TRBJ2-1

CDR3aa: CASSAVEGFDQPQHF
CDR3nt: TGTGCCAGTAGTGCGGTGGAGGGCTTCGATCAGCCCCAGCATTTT
abundance: .
d_gene: .
v_gene: TRBV19
j_gene: TRBJ1-5

CDR3aa: CASSQSGSGGPYSYEQYF
CDR3nt: TGCGCCAGCAGTCAATCGGGGTCGGGAGGGCCCTACTCCTACGAGCAGTACTTC
abundance: few
d_gene: TRBD2
v_gene: TRBV23-1
j_gene: TRBJ2-7

CDR3aa: CASSFPAGGRNEQFF
CDR3nt: TGTGCCAGCAGTTTCCCAGCGGGAGGCAGAAATGAGCAGTTCTTC
abundance: .
d_gene: TRBD2
v_gene: TRBV28
j_gene: TRBJ2-1

CDR3aa: CASTLGGTGDRHTF
CDR3nt: TGTGCCAGCACCTTAGGGGGGACAGGGGATCGACACACCTTC
abundance: .
d_gene: TRBD1
v_gene: TRBV28
j_gene: TRBJ1-2

CDR3aa: CSVEEWTSGKFGEQFF
CDR3nt: TGCAGCGTTGAAGAGTGGACTAGCGGGAAATTTGGTGAGCAGTTCTTC
abundance: .
d_gene: TRBD2
v_gene: TRBV29-1
j_gene: TRBJ2-1

CDR3aa: CASSFRTPGYEQYF
CDR3nt: TGTGCCAGCAGCTTTCGGACTCCCGGCTACGAGCAGTACTTC
abundance: .
d_gene: .
v_gene: TRBV7-2
j_gene: TRBJ2-7

CDR3aa: CASSPGTGNSGELFF
CDR3nt: TGTGCCAGCAGCCCCGGGACAGGGAATTCCGGGGAGCTGTTTTTT
abundance: .
d_gene: TRBD1
v_gene: TRBV5-4
j_gene: TRBJ2-2

CDR3aa: CASSETGQENTEAFF
CDR3nt: TGTGCCAGCAGTGAGACGGGACAGGAGAACACTGAAGCTTTCTTT
abundance: .
d_gene: TRBD1
v_gene: TRBV6-4
j_gene: TRBJ1-1

CDR3aa: CASNVGSKTQYF
CDR3nt: TGTGCCAGCAACGTGGGCTCGAAGACCCAGTACTTC
abundance: few
d_gene: .
v_gene: TRBV7-9
j_gene: TRBJ2-5

CDR3aa: CATSRTFGLAGVDTQYF
CDR3nt: TGTGCCACCAGCAGAACCTTCGGACTAGCGGGAGTGGATACGCAGTATTTT
abundance: few
d_gene: TRBD2
v_gene: TRBV15
j_gene: TRBJ2-3

CDR3aa: CSVQSGTATPTQYF
CDR3nt: TGCAGCGTCCAATCGGGGACAGCGACTCCTACGCAGTACTTC
abundance: few
d_gene: TRBD1
v_gene: TRBV29-1
j_gene: TRBJ2-7

CDR3aa: CASSVRDRGPYEQYF
CDR3nt: TGCGCCAGCAGCGTCCGGGACAGGGGACCCTACGAGCAGTACTTC
abundance: few
d_gene: TRBD1
v_gene: TRBV4-3
j_gene: TRBJ2-7

CDR3aa: CASDGTSFGGELFF
CDR3nt: TGTGCCAGCGATGGGACTAGCTTCGGCGGGGAGCTGTTTTTT
abundance: .
d_gene: TRBD2
v_gene: TRBV6-1
j_gene: TRBJ2-2

CDR3aa: CASSERREAFF
CDR3nt: TGTGCCAGCAGCGAACGACGGGAGGCTTTCTTT
abundance: few
d_gene: .
v_gene: TRBV7-2
j_gene: TRBJ1-1

CDR3aa: CAISGGGRNTGELFF
CDR3nt: TGTGCCATCAGCGGTGGGGGGAGAAACACCGGGGAGCTGTTTTTT
abundance: few
d_gene: .
v_gene: TRBV10-3
j_gene: TRBJ2-2

CDR3aa: CASSFAGAYNYGYTF
CDR3nt: TGTGCCAGCAGCTTTGCTGGGGCGTACAACTATGGCTACACCTTC
abundance: .
d_gene: .
v_gene: TRBV11-1
j_gene: TRBJ1-2

CDR3aa: CAISESTGTDTQYF
CDR3nt: TGTGCCATCAGTGAGTCAACGGGGACAGATACGCAGTATTTT
abundance: few
d_gene: .
v_gene: TRBV10-3
j_gene: TRBJ2-3

CDR3aa: CASSPGTSGGQETQYF
CDR3nt: TGTGCCAGCAGCCCAGGGACTAGCGGGGGTCAAGAGACCCAGTACTTC
abundance: few
d_gene: TRBD2
v_gene: TRBV5-4
j_gene: TRBJ2-5

CDR3aa: CASSGEYEAFF
CDR3nt: TGTGCCAGCAGTGGGGAGTATGAAGCTTTCTTT
abundance: .
d_gene: .
v_gene: TRBV2
j_gene: TRBJ1-1

CDR3aa: CASSTESSYEQYF
CDR3nt: TGTGCCAGCAGTACTGAAAGCTCCTACGAGCAGTACTTC
abundance: few
d_gene: .
v_gene: TRBV6-6
j_gene: TRBJ2-7

CDR3aa: CASSQDSDRGIAYGYTF
CDR3nt: TGTGCCAGCAGCCAAGATTCTGACAGGGGGATAGCCTATGGCTACACCTTC
abundance: .
d_gene: TRBD1
v_gene: TRBV4-2
j_gene: TRBJ1-2

CDR3aa: CASSPRDREQFF
CDR3nt: TGTGCCAGCAGTCCGAGGGACAGGGAGCAGTTCTTC
abundance: .
d_gene: TRBD1
v_gene: TRBV28
j_gene: TRBJ2-1

CDR3aa: CASSLLTGEDVEQYF
CDR3nt: TGTGCCAGCAGCTTACTAACGGGAGAAGACGTCGAGCAGTACTTC
abundance: .
d_gene: .
v_gene: TRBV7-9
j_gene: TRBJ2-7

CDR3aa: CASTLGGASGREQYF
CDR3nt: TGTGCCAGCACCCTAGGAGGGGCTAGCGGGAGGGAGCAGTACTTC
abundance: few
d_gene: TRBD2
v_gene: TRBV28
j_gene: TRBJ2-7

CDR3aa: CSEIQGSYQEQFF
CDR3nt: TGCAGCGAGATACAGGGGTCCTACCAGGAGCAGTTCTTC
abundance: few
d_gene: TRBD1
v_gene: TRBV29-1
j_gene: TRBJ2-1

CDR3aa: CASSPPSVDEQYF
CDR3nt: TGTGCCAGCTCACCACCGTCGGTAGACGAGCAGTACTTC
abundance: .
d_gene: .
v_gene: TRBV18
j_gene: TRBJ2-7

CDR3aa: CASSQGGGRRWYNEQFF
CDR3nt: TGCGCCAGCAGCCAAGGGGGGGGTAGGAGGTGGTACAATGAGCAGTTCTTC
abundance: .
d_gene: TRBD2
v_gene: TRBV4-3
j_gene: TRBJ2-1